This is a list of T cell receptor beta chains from one sample in a study of multiple sclerosis patients with progressive multifocal leukoencephalopathy. Generated by immunoSEQ multiplex PCR, the TCRdb table keeps only in-frame clones and is missing some. This table has 26,000 or so clones, approximately 90% appearing once. This specimen consisted of PBMCs, obtained from a patient treated with natalizumab. These receptors originate from a man aged 30 to 39 with multiple sclerosis. Both conserved end residues are part of each CDR3. A D gene is named only where the DNA matches it firmly. Size is stated for part of the rows, as once, few or many counts, or as a class when the clone is expanded.

D: TRBD1; J: TRBJ1-1; V: TRBV6-6; size: few; DNA: TGTGCCAGCTTCACCGACAGGGTATCTGAAGCTTTCTTT; CDR3: CASFTDRVSEAFF
D: -; J: TRBJ2-1; V: TRBV19; size: -; DNA: TGTGCCAGTAGTATGCGGGACTCCCGGGGCCACAATGAGCAGTTCTTC; CDR3: CASSMRDSRGHNEQFF
D: -; J: TRBJ2-5; V: TRBV7-9; size: -; DNA: TGTGCCAGCAGCTTAGAGAGCCCCGCGACCCAGTACTTC; CDR3: CASSLESPATQYF
D: -; J: TRBJ2-3; V: TRBV10-3; size: once; DNA: TGTGCCATAAAAGCGGGCCAGAAGGAATCAGATACGCAGTATTTT; CDR3: CAIKAGQKESDTQYF
D: TRBD2; J: TRBJ2-3; V: TRBV4-1; size: few; DNA: TGCGCCAGCAGCCAGTCCCCAACTGGGAGGGCCACAGATACGCAGTATTTT; CDR3: CASSQSPTGRATDTQYF
D: TRBD1; J: TRBJ1-2; V: TRBV7-2; size: -; DNA: TGTGCCAGCAGCTCGGACAGGGGAAATGGCTACACCTTC; CDR3: CASSSDRGNGYTF
D: -; J: TRBJ2-1; V: TRBV6-4; size: once; DNA: TGTGCCAGCAGTGACCCCTCTAGCAGGCGCCAGTTCTTC; CDR3: CASSDPSSRRQFF
D: TRBD1; J: TRBJ1-5; V: TRBV16; size: -; DNA: TGTGCCAGCAGCCCCATCCAGGGGGAGGTTCAGCCCCAGCATTTT; CDR3: CASSPIQGEVQPQHF
D: -; J: TRBJ1-2; V: TRBV11-3; size: -; DNA: TGTGCCAGCAGCCCCGGACAGAACTATGGCTACACCTTC; CDR3: CASSPGQNYGYTF
D: -; J: TRBJ1-1; V: TRBV6-1; size: -; DNA: TGTGCCAGCAGTGTGTTGGGAGGGGTCAATGAAGCTTTCTTT; CDR3: CASSVLGGVNEAFF
D: -; J: TRBJ2-3; V: TRBV30; size: -; DNA: TGTGCCTGGAGTCTGAGGTCAGATACGCAGTATTTT; CDR3: CAWSLRSDTQYF
D: TRBD2; J: TRBJ2-3; V: TRBV5-4; size: -; DNA: TGTGCCAGCAGCTCCGGGACTAGCGGGAGAGATACGCAGTATTTT; CDR3: CASSSGTSGRDTQYF
D: TRBD2; J: TRBJ2-4; V: TRBV5-8; size: once; DNA: TGTGCCAGCAGCCCATATGGGACTAGTATCACCAAAAACATTCAGTACTTC; CDR3: CASSPYGTSITKNIQYF
D: TRBD1; J: TRBJ1-4; V: TRBV5-6; size: once; DNA: TGTGCCAGCAGCTTGGAAACAGGGGAAGGGGAAAAACTGTTTTTT; CDR3: CASSLETGEGEKLFF
D: TRBD2; J: TRBJ2-1; V: TRBV5-4; size: -; DNA: TGTGCCAGCACCCGGCGGGGGGTAGGGTACAATGAGCAGTTCTTC; CDR3: CASTRRGVGYNEQFF
D: -; J: TRBJ1-4; V: TRBV19; size: -; DNA: TGTGCCAGTGGTGGGATCTCTGCAACTAATGAAAAACTGTTTTTT; CDR3: CASGGISATNEKLFF
D: -; J: TRBJ2-2; V: TRBV4-3; size: -; DNA: TGCGCCAGCAGCCATTGGATTACCGGGGAGCTGTTTTTT; CDR3: CASSHWITGELFF
D: -; J: TRBJ2-5; V: TRBV7-4; size: -; DNA: TGTGCCAGCAACTTAGTTCAGGGCCAGAAAGAGACCCAGTACTTC; CDR3: CASNLVQGQKETQYF
D: TRBD2; J: TRBJ2-3; V: TRBV11-3; size: -; DNA: TGTGCCAGCAGTTATCGTCTAGCGGGAGTTATCGCAGATACGCAGTATTTT; CDR3: CASSYRLAGVIADTQYF
D: -; J: TRBJ2-7; V: TRBV6-6; size: -; DNA: TGTGCCAGCAGTCCGGGCCACCGGGGCGAGCAGTACTTC; CDR3: CASSPGHRGEQYF
D: -; J: TRBJ2-1; V: TRBV20-1; size: -; DNA: TGCAGTGCCAAGAACGGGTATGAGCAGTTCTTC; CDR3: CSAKNGYEQFF
D: -; J: TRBJ2-7; V: TRBV4-3; size: -; DNA: TGCGCCAGCAGCCGGGAGGTAGCCCAAGTTAGCTCCTACGAGCAGTACTTC; CDR3: CASSREVAQVSSYEQYF
D: TRBD2; J: TRBJ2-7; V: TRBV18; size: -; DNA: TGTGCCAGCTCCCGGACTAGCGGGAGTGTCTACGAGCAGTACTTC; CDR3: CASSRTSGSVYEQYF
D: TRBD2; J: TRBJ2-5; V: TRBV19; size: -; DNA: TGTGCCACCACACCTTTAGCGGGAGAAGAGACCCAGTACTTC; CDR3: CATTPLAGEETQYF
D: -; J: TRBJ2-1; V: TRBV29-1; size: -; DNA: TGCAGTTCCACCCCGGGGCAGGCCTACAATGAGCAGTTCTTC; CDR3: CSSTPGQAYNEQFF
D: -; J: TRBJ1-5; V: TRBV7-8; size: -; DNA: TGTGCCAGCACCCTTGGGGGGGCCGGCAATCAGCCCCAGCATTTT; CDR3: CASTLGGAGNQPQHF
D: TRBD2; J: TRBJ2-1; V: TRBV25-1; size: -; DNA: TGTGCCAGCAGTGGCCCCGAACTAGCGGGAGGGCCGCATGAGCAGTTCTTC; CDR3: CASSGPELAGGPHEQFF
D: TRBD2; J: TRBJ2-5; V: TRBV6-4; size: -; DNA: TGTGCCAGCAGTGACGGCAGCGGGGATTCGGGAGAGACCCAGTACTTC; CDR3: CASSDGSGDSGETQYF
D: -; J: TRBJ2-1; V: TRBV9; size: -; DNA: TGTGCCAGCAGCCCTAATGAGCAGTTCTTC; CDR3: CASSPNEQFF
D: -; J: TRBJ2-5; V: TRBV11-3; size: -; DNA: TGTGCCAGCAGCTTAGTCGGGCAAGAGACCCAGTACTTC; CDR3: CASSLVGQETQYF
D: -; J: TRBJ1-2; V: TRBV27; size: -; DNA: TGTGCCAGCAGTTTGGGGGGCCTGGGCTATGGCTACACCTTC; CDR3: CASSLGGLGYGYTF
D: -; J: TRBJ1-1; V: TRBV10-1; size: few; DNA: TGCGCCAGCAGCGAAGGGGGAAGGACTGAAGCTTTCTTT; CDR3: CASSEGGRTEAFF
D: TRBD2; J: TRBJ2-5; V: TRBV15; size: -; DNA: TGTGCCACCAGCGCCCCTAGGGCGGGAGGGCAAGAGACCCAGTACTTC; CDR3: CATSAPRAGGQETQYF
D: TRBD1; J: TRBJ1-2; V: TRBV7-8; size: -; DNA: TGTGCCAGCAGCTTAGGACAGGGTAATGGCTACACCTTC; CDR3: CASSLGQGNGYTF
D: -; J: TRBJ2-6; V: TRBV19; size: -; DNA: TGTGCCAGTAAAGGAGGGGGGGCCAACGTCCTGACTTTC; CDR3: CASKGGGANVLTF
D: -; J: TRBJ2-7; V: TRBV4-3; size: -; DNA: TGCGCCAGCAGCCCGGGGACGGGGGTCTCCTACGAGCAGTACTTC; CDR3: CASSPGTGVSYEQYF
D: -; J: TRBJ1-1; V: TRBV11-2; size: -; DNA: TGTGCCAGCAGCTTAGATTTCGGTCAGCTCCAAAATTTCTTT; CDR3: CASSLDFGQLQNFF
D: -; J: TRBJ1-1; V: TRBV5-6; size: -; DNA: TGTGCCAGCAGCCCTGTGGGGGGGCAAGCTTTCTTT; CDR3: CASSPVGGQAFF
D: -; J: TRBJ2-5; V: TRBV2; size: -; DNA: TGTGCCAGCGAAACAGGGTCGGAAGAGACCCAGTACTTC; CDR3: CASETGSEETQYF
D: -; J: TRBJ1-5; V: TRBV19; size: -; DNA: TGTGCCAGTAGTTCCTCCCCAGGGAGACCCCAGCATTTT; CDR3: CASSSSPGRPQHF
D: -; J: TRBJ2-7; V: TRBV7-9; size: -; DNA: TGTGCCAGCAGCTTAACTACAGCGTCCTACGAGCAGTACTTC; CDR3: CASSLTTASYEQYF
D: -; J: TRBJ1-2; V: TRBV13; size: -; DNA: TGTGCCAGCAGCTTACTAAAGGGTTACGGCTACACCTTC; CDR3: CASSLLKGYGYTF
D: -; J: TRBJ1-1; V: TRBV29-1; size: -; DNA: TGCAGCGTCGTCCCATTTACTGTGAACACTGAAGCTTTCTTT; CDR3: CSVVPFTVNTEAFF
D: -; J: TRBJ2-2; V: TRBV5-1; size: few; DNA: TGCGCCAGCAGCCCCGGGGGCAGGATTACCGCGAACACCGGGGAGCTGTTTTTT; CDR3: CASSPGGRITANTGELFF
D: -; J: TRBJ1-1; V: TRBV5-8; size: once; DNA: TGTGCCAGCAGCATCGGGGGGGTCACTGAAGCTTTCTTT; CDR3: CASSIGGVTEAFF
D: TRBD2; J: TRBJ2-1; V: TRBV6-6; size: -; DNA: TGTGCCAGCAGCTATACCAGCGGGAGCTCCTACAATGAGCAGTTCTTC; CDR3: CASSYTSGSSYNEQFF
D: -; J: TRBJ2-1; V: TRBV7-3; size: -; DNA: TGTGCCAGCAGCTTAATCGGGGCAGGGGACGGTGAGCAGTTCTTC; CDR3: CASSLIGAGDGEQFF
D: TRBD2; J: TRBJ2-1; V: TRBV29-1; size: -; DNA: TGCAGCGTTGGCGGGAGGGCGTCGGGTGAGCAGTTCTTC; CDR3: CSVGGRASGEQFF
D: -; J: TRBJ1-3; V: TRBV18; size: -; DNA: TGTGCCACCTCCCAAATGTCTGTTTCGGGGCCACTCTCTGGAAACACCATATATTTT; CDR3: CATSQMSVSGPLSGNTIYF
D: -; J: TRBJ2-2; V: TRBV7-3; size: -; DNA: TGTGCCAGCAGCTTAACTAATCCCCGCGCCGGGGAGCTGTTTTTT; CDR3: CASSLTNPRAGELFF
D: TRBD1; J: TRBJ2-6; V: TRBV4-1; size: -; DNA: TGCGCCAGCAGCCACCCCGGGGGGACAGGGCCTTCTGGGGCCAACGTCCTGACTTTC; CDR3: CASSHPGGTGPSGANVLTF
D: -; J: TRBJ2-1; V: TRBV7-9; size: -; DNA: TGTGCCAGCAGCCTGACCAGGCATGAGCAGTTCTTC; CDR3: CASSLTRHEQFF
D: -; J: TRBJ1-6; V: TRBV7-3; size: -; DNA: TGTGCCAGCAGCACCCAGTATAATTCACCCCTCCACTTT; CDR3: CASSTQYNSPLHF
D: -; J: TRBJ2-3; V: TRBV19; size: -; DNA: TGTGCCAGTAGTATAGCCCAGTACGGCACAGATACGCAGTATTTT; CDR3: CASSIAQYGTDTQYF